Sequencing of this T cell receptor beta chain was carried out in a study of metastatic and nonmetastatic thyroid tumors. Findings and limits, study-wide: As reported, TCR beta diversity in blood and tumor was significantly higher in malignant thyroid tumors than in benign nodules.

The V gene's germline CDR1 is SGHRS and CDR2 YFSETQ. The CDR3 consists of 18 residues. V lost 0 bases to trimming and J lost 3 bases, with 22 bases between them. Thyroid surgery was performed in patients who had received no treatment beforehand. This clone has ten or more counts. The antigen remains unidentified. TCRdb re-clonotyped the PCR reads through MiXCR. Of tens of thousands of clones listed, about 12% are singletons. The source material was blood. The chain carries TRBV5-1 and TRBJ2-7, with D maybe TRBD2 (5 bases). The source of this sequence is a male donor with papillary thyroid cancer or a benign thyroid nodule (not recorded which). Some clones in this sample may be carry-over from other donors' samples. The CDR3 region is CASSLALKGRTVNYEQYF. CDR3 nucleotides: TGCGCCAGCAGCTTGGCTCTTAAAGGGAGAACGGTTAACTACGAGCAGTACTTC. The variable domain in full, with the rest retrieved from reference TRBV5-1 and TRBJ2-7, is KAGVTQTPRYLIKTRGQQVTLSCSPISGHRSVSWYQQTPGQGLQFLFEYFSETQRNKGNFPGRFSGRQFSNSRSEMNVSTLELGDSALYLCASSLALKGRTVNYEQYFGPGTRLTVT.